This entry features one T cell receptor (beta chain) sequence. The target antigen is unknown. V shed 2 bases, J shed 3 bases, and the junction held 8 bases outside the gene matches. CDR3 size: 16 residues. CDR1 is LGHDT and CDR2 is YNNKEL in the germline V gene (reference sequence). The data stem from a study of T cell responses to AZD1222 COVID-19 vaccine. Findings and caveats of the study: Dominant CD4 TCR responses targeted spike regions 160-218 and 743-854. Mostly white British, mostly female donors; authors suggested clonal diversity may be underestimated.

Method: immunoSEQ multiplex PCR; TCRdb's copy keeps in-frame clones and lacks some. The sample has about 120,000 clones; 87% are singletons. The sequence was obtained from an adult in good health. The sequencing here drew on peripheral blood, taken on day 0 of AZD1222 vaccination. The V gene is TRBV3-1 (or the pseudogene TRBV3-2), the J gene TRBJ2-3; 7 bases are a match to TRBD2. The CDR3 here is CASSQSARGSTDTQYF. Written as DNA, the CDR3 is TGTGCCAGCAGCCAAAGCGCCCGCGGGAGTACAGATACGCAGTATTTT.